Listed here are 24 T cell receptor beta chains from one sample, sequenced in a study of multiple sclerosis patients with progressive multifocal leukoencephalopathy. Clones were read by immunoSEQ multiplex PCR, and TCRdb kept only the in-frame ones, dropping some. The sample lists 25,000 to 35,000 clones, 85% to 90% occurring once. Time point here: about 6 months of natalizumab therapy. The sample in question was PBMCs, obtained from a patient treated with natalizumab. These receptors all come from a human donor with multiple sclerosis.

The rearrangement uses TRBV4-2 and TRBJ2-7; possible D gene TRBD2, 6 bases. Trimming pared 1 base from V and 2 bases from J, leaving 18 bases between. The CDR3 spans 17 residues. From germline, CDR1 is LGHNA and CDR2 YNFKEQ. The CDR3 DNA follows: TGTGCCAGCAGCCAAGGGAAGGCCTTGGCGGGGCCCTACGAGCAGTACTTC. Its protein is CASSQGKALAGPYEQYF.

The chain combines TRBV5-4 with TRBJ2-1, with TRBD2 as a possible D gene (6 bases). Trimming pared 0 bases from V and 4 bases from J, leaving 23 bases between. Per germline, CDR1 SGHNT and CDR2 YYREEE (reference sequence). The CDR3 totals 19 residues. CDR3 residues: CASSLGTGGAGLFYNEQFF. Written as DNA, the CDR3 is TGTGCCAGCAGCTTGGGGACCGGCGGGGCGGGACTTTTTTACAATGAGCAGTTCTTC. The full variable domain, completed using reference TRBV5-4 and TRBJ2-1, is ETGVTQSPTHLIKTRGQQVTLRCSSQSGHNTVSWYQQALGQGPQFIFQYYREEENGRGNFPPRFSGLQFPNYSSELNVNALELDDSALYLCASSLGTGGAGLFYNEQFFGPGTRLTVL.

This chain links TRBV18 with TRBJ1-1, with D perhaps matching TRBD1 (6 bases). Per the germline V gene, CDR1 is KGHSH and CDR2 is LQKENI. The CDR3 is 17 residues long. The germline V and J ends were trimmed by 1 base and 0 bases, with 15 bases remaining between them. CDR3 region: CASSPQGWTVMNTEAFF. CDR3 DNA: TGTGCCAGCTCACCACAGGGGTGGACAGTAATGAACACTGAAGCTTTCTTT. Using reference TRBV18 and TRBJ1-1 for the parts outside the CDR3, the full variable domain is NAGVMQNPRHLVRRRGQEARLRCSPMKGHSHVYWYRQLPEEGLKFMVYLQKENIIDESGMPKERFSAEFPKEGPSILRIQQVVRGDSAAYFCASSPQGWTVMNTEAFFGQGTRLTVV.

About this clone: Its ends do not fully match the called genes, so a read error is possible. The chain recombines TRBV14 with TRBJ1-2, with D tentatively TRBD1 (5 bases). Germline CDR1 SGHDN, CDR2 FVKESK. The CDR3 has 15 residues. CDR3 amino acids: CASGQDGAGTRGYTF. The DNA of the CDR3 is TGTGCCAGCGGCCAAGATGGGGCAGGGACCCGCGGCTACACCTTC. Full variable domain (missing parts from reference TRBV14 and TRBJ1-2): EAGVTQFPSHSVIEKGQTVTLRCDPISGHDNLYWYRRVMGKEIKFLLHFVKESKQDESGMPNNRFLAERTGGTYSTLKVQPAELEDSGVYFCASGQDGAGTRGYTFGSGTRLTVV.

This rearrangement joins TRBV18 to TRBJ2-1; D remains ambiguous. Germline values: CDR1 KGHSH, CDR2 LQKENI. The CDR3 runs 11 residues. V was cut by 3 bases and J by 6 bases, with 3 bases left in between. Here the CDR3 DNA reads TGTGCCAGCTCACCGGCCAATGAGCAGTTCTTC. Translating gives CASSPANEQFF.

This chain links TRBV5-1 with TRBJ2-7; D call uncertain. Germline CDR1 SGHRS, CDR2 YFSETQ. The ends were cut back, 2 bases at V and 6 bases at J, with 6 bases in the middle. The CDR3 has 11 residues. The CDR3 spells CASSLLGEQYF. The CDR3 DNA is TGCGCCAGCAGCTTATTAGGCGAGCAGTACTTC.

The V gene is TRBV1, the J gene TRBJ2-7. TRBV1 is described as a pseudogene. This CDR3 region has 16 residues. The CDR3 sequence is CTSSQARGDGEREQYF. CDR3 in DNA: TGCACCAGCAGCCAAGCTCGAGGGGACGGTGAGCGCGAGCAGTACTTC.

The gene calls are TRBV6-1 and TRBJ2-3; 7 bases are a match to TRBD2. This CDR3 has 17 amino acids. CDR1 MNHNS and CDR2 SASEGT come from the germline V gene. Germline trimming cut 0 bases from V and 5 bases from J; bases unmatched to any gene: 11. CDR3 amino acids: CASSEALGGGQGDTQYF. CDR3 DNA sequence: TGTGCCAGCAGTGAAGCGCTCGGGGGAGGGCAGGGAGATACGCAGTATTTT.

The chain has TRBV2 and TRBJ2-5, with D possibly being TRBD1 or TRBD2 (5 bases each). Germline loops: CDR1 SNHLY, CDR2 FYNNEI. Trimming left V 6 bases short and J 0 bases short, with 23 bases between. There are 18 residues in the CDR3. CDR3 sequence: CASSDTRGGLGNQETQYF. CDR3 DNA sequence: TGTGCCAGCAGCGACACACGGGGCGGGTTGGGGAACCAAGAGACCCAGTACTTC.

The V call is TRBV28, the J call TRBJ1-1; no firm D call. Germline V gene lookup returns CDR1 MDHEN and CDR2 SYDVKM. The ends were cut back, 5 bases at V and 2 bases at J, with 9 bases in the middle. The CDR3 is 13 amino acids. CDR3 in DNA: TGTGCCAGCAGTCTCCCGTTAAACACTGAAGCTTTCTTT. Protein sequence: CASSLPLNTEAFF.

This clone showed up just once. V is TRBV6-5 and J is TRBJ1-2; tentative D call: TRBD1 (6 bases). Looked up from germline, CDR1 is MNHEY and CDR2 is SVGAGI. This CDR3 comprises 15 residues. The V end was cut by 7 bases, the J end by 3 bases, with 18 bases between. CDR3 region: CASTRGGDYDYGYTF. For the CDR3, the DNA is TGTGCCAGCACAAGAGGGGGGGATTATGACTATGGCTACACCTTC.

The J gene is TRBJ2-3, the V gene TRBV7-9; no clear D gene. Per germline, CDR1 SEHNR and CDR2 FQNEAQ (reference sequence). Trimming took 8 bases from V and 1 from J, leaving 7 bases between them. This CDR3 has 12 amino acids. CDR3 nucleotide sequence: TGTGCCAGCCATTTTGGCACAGATACGCAGTATTTT. This gives the protein CASHFGTDTQYF.

The chain has TRBV5-1 and TRBJ1-2; D call uncertain. This CDR3 is built from 14 residues. V shed 0 bases and J shed 3 bases, with 9 bases lying between them. The germline V gene has CDR1 SGHRS and CDR2 YFSETQ. CDR3 region: CASSLDPGDYGYTF. The DNA for the CDR3 is TGCGCCAGCAGCTTGGATCCCGGAGACTATGGCTACACCTTC.

In regard to this clone: Other DNA sequences in this sample translate to the same CDR3. The gene calls are TRBV2 and TRBJ2-2; TRBD1 aligns across 8 bases. CDR1 SNHLY and CDR2 FYNNEI come from the germline V gene. V lost 4 bases, J lost 5 bases, and 12 bases stayed unmatched. The CDR3 spans 17 residues. The CDR3: CASSGPGQGVWTGELFF. The CDR3 nucleotides are TGTGCCAGCAGTGGCCCAGGACAGGGAGTCTGGACCGGGGAGCTGTTTTTT. Together with reference TRBV2 and TRBJ2-2, the CDR3 gives the full variable domain: EPEVTQTPSHQVTQMGQEVILRCVPISNHLYFYWYRQILGQKVEFLVSFYNNEISEKSEIFDDQFSVERPDGSNFTLKIRSTKLEDSAMYFCASSGPGQGVWTGELFFGEGSRLTVL.

The chain combines TRBV7-9 with TRBJ2-7; D gene unclear. The CDR3 is 13 amino acids. Trimming cost V 3 bases and J 6 bases, with 12 bases left between them. Germline assignment: CDR1 SEHNR and CDR2 FQNEAQ (reference sequence). The CDR3 protein is CASSLSVFGEQYF. Here the CDR3 DNA reads TGTGCCAGCAGCTTGTCTGTGTTTGGCGAGCAGTACTTC.

This clone was seen a single time. The chain employs TRBV30 and TRBJ1-5; D possibly corresponds to TRBD1 (5 bases). CDR3 length: 14 amino acids. Germline CDR1 GTSNPN, CDR2 SVGIG (reference sequence). V was cut by 2 bases and J by 2 bases, with 10 bases left in between. The CDR3 DNA reads TGTGCCTGGAGTCGACAGAGAGGCAATCAGCCCCAGCATTTT. It is translated as CAWSRQRGNQPQHF.

CDR3: CASSFGGNNQPQHF. In nucleotides, the CDR3 is TGTGCCAGCAGTTTCGGGGGCAACAATCAGCCCCAGCATTTT. The V call is TRBV28, the J call TRBJ1-5; possible D gene TRBD1, 6 bases. CDR1 and CDR2 (germline): MDHEN, SYDVKM. V lost 3 bases, J lost 3 bases, and 9 bases lay in between. This CDR3 spans 14 amino acids.

The chain recombines TRBV7-2 with TRBJ1-3, with a weak D call TRBD1 (6 bases). The germline CDR1 and CDR2 sequences are SGHTA and FQGNSA. The CDR3 has 14 amino acids. Trimming shortened V by 11 bases and J by 8 bases, and 22 bases separated the two germline ends. CDR3 amino acids: CASVRGLSGDTIYF. DNA for the CDR3: TGTGCCTCCGTACGGGGGCTCTCTGGTGACACCATATATTTT.

A few counts support this clone. In DNA, the CDR3 is TGTGCCAGCAGCTTGGCGGGAGGGGGGGTCGAGCAGTACTTC. Amino acids: CASSLAGGGVEQYF. The chain employs TRBV5-4 and TRBJ2-7, with 8 bases that match TRBD2. The V gene end was trimmed by 0 bases and the J gene end by 6 bases; junction bases not matched to a gene: 5. CDR1 SGHNT and CDR2 YYREEE come from the germline V gene (reference sequence). The CDR3 is 14 residues long.

This sequence joins TRBV5-1 and TRBJ2-3; 9 bases map to TRBD1. The V gene's germline CDR1 is SGHRS and CDR2 YFSETQ. Unmatched junction bases numbered 4, after V lost 4 bases and J lost 4 bases. The CDR3 sequence is 14 residues long. CDR3 sequence (DNA): TGCGCCAGCAGCCTGGGACAGGGAGCAGATACGCAGTATTTT. Its protein product is CASSLGQGADTQYF. Drawing the rest from reference TRBV5-1 and TRBJ2-3, the complete variable domain is KAGVTQTPRYLIKTRGQQVTLSCSPISGHRSVSWYQQTPGQGLQFLFEYFSETQRNKGNFPGRFSGRQFSNSRSEMNVSTLELGDSALYLCASSLGQGADTQYFGPGTRLTVL.

V is TRBV6-6 and J is TRBJ2-7; tentative D call: TRBD2 (5 bases). The germline V and J ends were trimmed by 7 bases and 0 bases, with 10 bases remaining between them. This CDR3 region has 13 residues. Germline-derived CDR1 and CDR2 are MNHNY and SVGAGI (reference sequence). CDR3: CASTGLFSYEQYF. In DNA form, the CDR3 reads TGTGCCAGCACGGGGTTGTTCTCCTACGAGCAGTACTTC.

The gene calls are TRBV14 and TRBJ1-2; D is unclear. Germline V gives CDR1 SGHDN, CDR2 FVKESK. The V end lost 2 bases, the J end lost 5 bases, and 15 bases lay between the germline ends. The CDR3 extends over 15 amino acids. For the CDR3, the DNA is TGTGCCAGCAGCCAATTCTCACAGCCGGGGTATGGCTACACCTTC. Its translation: CASSQFSQPGYGYTF.

The V call is TRBV15, the J call TRBJ1-2; 10 bases fit TRBD1. With 5 bases clipped from V and 8 bases from J, the junction kept 11 bases outside the gene matches. The CDR3 totals 15 residues. From germline, CDR1 is LNHNV and CDR2 YYDKDF (reference sequence). The CDR3 loop is CATSGRDRGRKGYTF. As DNA, the CDR3 is TGTGCCACCAGCGGTAGAGACAGGGGGCGAAAAGGCTACACCTTC.

V and J are TRBV27 and TRBJ2-1; 7 bases are shared with TRBD2. CDR3 length equals 14 residues. The V segment lost 3 bases and the J segment 8 bases; nucleotides outside the gene matches: 7. CDR1 and CDR2 (germline): MNHEY, SMNVEV (reference sequence). CDR3 bases: TGTGCCAGCAGTTTTTTGGCTAGCGGCGATGAGCAGTTCTTC. This translates into CASSFLASGDEQFF.